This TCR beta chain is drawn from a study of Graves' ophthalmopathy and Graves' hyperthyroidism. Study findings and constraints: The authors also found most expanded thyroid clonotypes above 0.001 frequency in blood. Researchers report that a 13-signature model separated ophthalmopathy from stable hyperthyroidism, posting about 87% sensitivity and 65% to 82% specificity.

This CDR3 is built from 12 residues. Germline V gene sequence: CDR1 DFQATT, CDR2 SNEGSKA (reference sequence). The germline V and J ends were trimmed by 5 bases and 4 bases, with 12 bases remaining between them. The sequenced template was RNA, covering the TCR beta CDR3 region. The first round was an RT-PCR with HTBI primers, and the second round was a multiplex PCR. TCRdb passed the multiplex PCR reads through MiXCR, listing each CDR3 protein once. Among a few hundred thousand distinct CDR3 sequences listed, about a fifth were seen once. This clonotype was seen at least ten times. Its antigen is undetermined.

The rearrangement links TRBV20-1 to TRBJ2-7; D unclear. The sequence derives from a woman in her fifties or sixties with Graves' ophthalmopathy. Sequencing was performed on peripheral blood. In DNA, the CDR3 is TGCAGTGCTTCGAATGAGTATTACGAGCAGTACTTC. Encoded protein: CSASNEYYEQYF.